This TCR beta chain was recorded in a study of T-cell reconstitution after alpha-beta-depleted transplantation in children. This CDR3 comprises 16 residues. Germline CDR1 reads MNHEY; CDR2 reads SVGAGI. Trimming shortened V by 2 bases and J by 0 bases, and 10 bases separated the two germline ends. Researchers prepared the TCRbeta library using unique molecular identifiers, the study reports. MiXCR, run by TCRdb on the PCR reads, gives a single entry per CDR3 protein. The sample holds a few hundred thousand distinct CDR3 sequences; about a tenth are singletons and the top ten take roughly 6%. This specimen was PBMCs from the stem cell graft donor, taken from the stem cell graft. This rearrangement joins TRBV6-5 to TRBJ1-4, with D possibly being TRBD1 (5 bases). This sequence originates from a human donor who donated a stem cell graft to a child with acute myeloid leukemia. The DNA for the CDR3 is TGTGCCAGCAGTTACAAGGGGCAGGCAACTAATGAAAAACTGTTTTTT. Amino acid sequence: CASSYKGQATNEKLFF.